These T cell receptor beta chains were read from a single sample in a study of T cells in Graves' hyperthyroidism and ophthalmopathy. Using its own MiXCR run on the multiplex PCR reads, TCRdb lists one record per CDR3 protein. The data hold 300,000 to 450,000 distinct CDR3 sequences, with 25% observed a single time. Sequenced: blood. These receptors were taken from a man aged 50 to 60 with Graves' hyperthyroidism. Each CDR3 is given with its conserved first and last residue. Fields, in order: J gene, D gene, V gene, clone size, CDR3 DNA, CDR3 protein. D genes are given only for firm matches. For some rows the clone size is stated as once, few or many, or as a class when expanded; others skip it.

J: TRBJ2-3
D: .
V: TRBV6-1
size: .
DNA: TGTGCCAGCTTCAACTTCTCAGATACGCAGTATTTT
CDR3: CASFNFSDTQYF

J: TRBJ2-1
D: TRBD2
V: TRBV2
size: .
DNA: TGTGCCAGCAGTGCTAGCGGGCACAATGAGCAGTTCTTC
CDR3: CASSASGHNEQFF

J: TRBJ2-7
D: TRBD2
V: TRBV7-2
size: few
DNA: TGCGCCAGCAGCCCTTCTAGCGGATCCTACGAGCAGTACTTC
CDR3: CASSPSSGSYEQYF

J: TRBJ2-3
D: .
V: TRBV5-6
size: few
DNA: TGTGCCAGCAGCTTGCTTCGGCGGCGCACAGATACGCAGTATTTT
CDR3: CASSLLRRRTDTQYF

J: TRBJ1-1
D: .
V: TRBV12-3/TRBV12-4
size: .
DNA: TGTGCCAGCAGTCCGAAGAACACTGAAGCTTTCTTT
CDR3: CASSPKNTEAFF

J: TRBJ2-1
D: .
V: TRBV20-1
size: .
DNA: TGCAGCGGGGACTCGTACAATGAGCAGTTCTTC
CDR3: CSGDSYNEQFF

J: TRBJ1-4
D: .
V: TRBV7-3
size: few
DNA: TGTGCCAGCAGTTTGGAGGAAATAGGAAATGAAAAACTGTTTTTT
CDR3: CASSLEEIGNEKLFF

J: TRBJ2-5
D: .
V: TRBV6-1
size: .
DNA: TGTGCCAGCAGTCCGGGGTCAAAGGAGACCCAGTACTTC
CDR3: CASSPGSKETQYF

J: TRBJ1-1
D: .
V: TRBV18
size: few
DNA: TGTGCCAGCTCACCCATCGCAAGGGAGGGTGGCACTGAAGCTTTCTTT
CDR3: CASSPIAREGGTEAFF

J: TRBJ2-3
D: TRBD2
V: TRBV2
size: .
DNA: TGTGCCAGCAATCAGCGGGGGGCAGATACGCAGTATTTT
CDR3: CASNQRGADTQYF

J: TRBJ1-2
D: .
V: TRBV2
size: many
DNA: TGTGCCAGCAGTGAAATGACAGGCGCATTCTATGGCTACACCTTC
CDR3: CASSEMTGAFYGYTF

J: TRBJ2-1
D: .
V: TRBV7-2
size: many
DNA: TGTGCCAGCAGCTTAGGACGGCGGAATGAGCAGTTCTTC
CDR3: CASSLGRRNEQFF

J: TRBJ2-3
D: TRBD2
V: TRBV30
size: .
DNA: TGTGCCTGGAACGCGGGAGGATACACAGATACGCAGTATTTT
CDR3: CAWNAGGYTDTQYF

J: TRBJ2-2
D: .
V: TRBV3-1
size: few
DNA: TGTGCCGGCAGCCAACGCTCAGGGACCGGGGAGCTGTTTTTT
CDR3: CAGSQRSGTGELFF

J: TRBJ2-7
D: .
V: TRBV4-1
size: .
DNA: TGCGCCAGCAGGGGGGACACGGCCAACTCCTACGAGCAGTACTTC
CDR3: CASRGDTANSYEQYF

J: TRBJ2-7
D: TRBD1
V: TRBV4-1
size: .
DNA: TGCGCCAGCAGCCAAGAGAAGCCAGGGGGCGGATTCGAGCAGTACTTC
CDR3: CASSQEKPGGGFEQYF

J: TRBJ2-2
D: .
V: TRBV6-9
size: .
DNA: TGTGCCAGCAGTTGGGGTTCAGGAACCGGGGGGCTGTTTTTT
CDR3: CASSWGSGTGGLFF

J: TRBJ1-2
D: .
V: TRBV15
size: .
DNA: TGTGCCACCAGCAGAGTGTCAGGGGTCACTGGCTACACCTTC
CDR3: CATSRVSGVTGYTF

J: TRBJ1-2
D: .
V: TRBV7-2
size: .
DNA: TGTGCCAGCAGCCCTCCTGCACACCAAGTCTATGGCTACACCTTC
CDR3: CASSPPAHQVYGYTF

J: TRBJ1-1
D: .
V: TRBV20-1
size: .
DNA: TGCAGTGGGGCCGCAATGAACACTGAAGCTTTCTTT
CDR3: CSGAAMNTEAFF

J: TRBJ2-1
D: .
V: TRBV9
size: .
DNA: TGTGCCAGCAGCGCTATCCCCGGGACCAGCTACAATGAGCAGTTCTTC
CDR3: CASSAIPGTSYNEQFF

J: TRBJ1-4
D: TRBD1
V: TRBV7-3
size: .
DNA: TGTGCCAGCAGCTCCGACAGGGGAGATGAAAAACTGTTTTTT
CDR3: CASSSDRGDEKLFF

J: TRBJ1-5
D: TRBD1
V: TRBV12-3/TRBV12-4
size: .
DNA: TGTGCCAGCGGTAGGGGACAGGGGGACAATCAGCCCCAGCATTTT
CDR3: CASGRGQGDNQPQHF